Listed here is a single TCR beta chain. This sample was included in a study of blood T cell repertoires in COVID-19. About the research overall: Specimens from acute and convalescent COVID-19 originated in the United States, Italy and Spain.

The trim removed 3 bases at V and 5 bases at J, leaving 5 bases unmatched. There are 16 residues in the CDR3. The germline CDR1 and CDR2 sequences are LNHNV and YYDKDF (reference sequence). Per the original methods: Using reference gene primer amplification, nucleated cell counts were estimated. Clones were read by immunoSEQ multiplex PCR, and TCRdb kept only the in-frame ones, dropping some. That table gives V, J and clone size, and the DNA gave D and trimming. The repertoire holds about 68,000 clones, with just over 85% as singletons. The sample taken for sequencing was peripheral blood. The V gene is TRBV15, the J gene TRBJ2-1; 12 bases line up with TRBD2. The receptor was derived from a woman in her sixties or seventies with acute or convalescent COVID-19. The CDR3 here is CATSRGTSGLNNEQFF. The CDR3 DNA reads as TGTGCCACCAGCAGGGGGACTAGCGGGTTGAACAATGAGCAGTTCTTC.